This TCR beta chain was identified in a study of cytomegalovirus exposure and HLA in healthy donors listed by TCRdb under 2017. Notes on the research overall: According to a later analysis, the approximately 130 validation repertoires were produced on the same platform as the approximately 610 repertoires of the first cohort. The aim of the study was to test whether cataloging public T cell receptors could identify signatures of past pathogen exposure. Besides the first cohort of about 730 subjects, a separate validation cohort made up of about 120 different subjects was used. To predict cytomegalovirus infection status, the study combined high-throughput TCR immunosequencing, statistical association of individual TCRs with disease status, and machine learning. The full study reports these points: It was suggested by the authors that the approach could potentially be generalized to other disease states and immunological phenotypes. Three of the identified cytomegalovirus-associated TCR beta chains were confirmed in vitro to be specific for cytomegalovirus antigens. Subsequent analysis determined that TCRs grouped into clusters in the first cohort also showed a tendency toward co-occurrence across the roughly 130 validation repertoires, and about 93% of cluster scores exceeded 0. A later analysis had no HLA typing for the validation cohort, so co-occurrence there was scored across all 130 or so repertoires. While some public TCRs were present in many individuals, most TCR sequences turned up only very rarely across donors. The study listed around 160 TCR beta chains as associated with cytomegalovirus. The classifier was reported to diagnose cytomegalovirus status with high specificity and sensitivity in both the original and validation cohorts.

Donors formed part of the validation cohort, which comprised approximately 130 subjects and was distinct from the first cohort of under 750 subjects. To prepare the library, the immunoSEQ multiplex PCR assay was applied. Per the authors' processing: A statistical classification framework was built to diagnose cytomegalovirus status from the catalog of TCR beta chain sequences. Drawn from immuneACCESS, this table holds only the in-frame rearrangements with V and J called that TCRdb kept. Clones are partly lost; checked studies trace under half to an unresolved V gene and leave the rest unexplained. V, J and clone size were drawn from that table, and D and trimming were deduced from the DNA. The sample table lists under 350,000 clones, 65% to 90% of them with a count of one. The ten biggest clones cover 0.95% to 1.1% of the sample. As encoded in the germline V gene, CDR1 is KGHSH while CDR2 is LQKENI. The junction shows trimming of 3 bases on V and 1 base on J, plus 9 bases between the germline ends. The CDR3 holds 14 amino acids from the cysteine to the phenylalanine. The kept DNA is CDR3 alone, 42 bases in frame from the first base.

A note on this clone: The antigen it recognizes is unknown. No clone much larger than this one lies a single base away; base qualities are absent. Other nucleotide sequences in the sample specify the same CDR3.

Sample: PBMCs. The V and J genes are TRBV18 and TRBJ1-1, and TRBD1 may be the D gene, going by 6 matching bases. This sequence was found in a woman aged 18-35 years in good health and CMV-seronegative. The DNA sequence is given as TGTGCCAGCTCACCGGGACAAGGGAACACTGAAGCTTTCTTT. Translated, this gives CASSPGQGNTEAFF.